This paragraph reports one T cell receptor beta chain. The source of the sample is a study of blood T cell repertoires in COVID-19. CDR3 size: 13 residues. Germline CDR1 and CDR2: SGHDT and YYEEEE. V was pared by 1 base and J by 12 bases, with 16 bases between. Assay used: immunoSEQ multiplex PCR; TCRdb lists only in-frame clones, some missing. This table holds 15,000 to 20,000 clones, 90% to 95% found once. V is TRBV5-6 and J is TRBJ1-2, with a tentative D call TRBD1 (5 bases). Source material: peripheral blood. The clonotype comes from a human donor in a cohort sampled during active COVID-19. In nucleotides, the CDR3 is TGTGCCAGCAGCTTGAGGGGACTCGCCCTCAACACCTTC. Translation: CASSLRGLALNTF.